These 19 T cell receptor beta chains originate from one sample sequenced in a study of vaccination effects on CD4 cells after COVID-19. The repertoire was sequenced with immunoSEQ multiplex PCR; TCRdb's copy has only in-frame clones and lacks some. Altogether 13,000 or so clones are present, 73% being singletons, with the ten largest covering around a third. ViraFEST used viral peptide pools to expand antigen-specific CD4+ T cells before sequencing. Following culture for ten to eleven days, CD4+ T cells were isolated. Infection dated between March and December 2020, before the Alpha, Beta and Delta variants reached the United States. The participants, recipients of two vaccine doses, got either BNT162b2 or mRNA-1273. These receptors lack a known antigen. Sample: CD4+ T cells from PBMCs cultured with HCoV-NL63 spike peptides, taken after COVID-19 vaccination. The receptors stem from a human donor who had a prior SARS-CoV-2 infection.

The chain uses TRBV5-4 and TRBJ2-3, with a weak D call TRBD1 (6 bases). This CDR3 comprises 14 residues. The germline CDR1 and CDR2 sequences are SGHNT and YYREEE (reference sequence). Trimming stripped 5 bases from V and 1 base from J, with 11 bases between. This CDR3 reads CASRANRGTDTQYF. CDR3 nucleotides: TGTGCCAGCAGGGCCAACAGGGGCACAGATACGCAGTATTTT.

The V and J genes are TRBV27 and TRBJ2-1; D is undetermined. This CDR3 has 9 residues. Trimming shortened V by 10 bases and J by 5 bases, and 3 bases separated the two germline ends. Germline V gene sequence: CDR1 MNHEY, CDR2 SMNVEV (reference sequence). CDR3 amino acids: CATDNEQFF. The CDR3 nucleotides are TGTGCCACCGACAATGAGCAGTTCTTC.

The chain joins TRBV15 to TRBJ1-5; D remains ambiguous. CDR1 and CDR2 (germline): LNHNV, YYDKDF (reference sequence). Trimming pared 0 bases from V and 4 bases from J, leaving 1 base between. This CDR3 contains 12 residues. In DNA, the CDR3 is TGTGCCACCAGCAGAGATAATCAGCCCCAGCATTTT. This sequence encodes CATSRDNQPQHF.

The J gene is TRBJ1-1, the V gene TRBV2, with D perhaps matching TRBD1 (6 bases). Trimming shortened V by 9 bases and J by 0 bases, and 14 bases separated the two germline ends. Germline V gene sequence: CDR1 SNHLY, CDR2 FYNNEI. CDR3 size: 14 residues. CDR3 DNA sequence: TGTGCCAGTCAAATGGACAGAGTGAACACTGAAGCTTTCTTT. Translating it yields CASQMDRVNTEAFF.

V gene TRBV5-4 combines with J gene TRBJ2-1, with D unresolved. This CDR3 is 11 amino acids long. Germline CDR1 and CDR2: SGHNT and YYREEE (reference sequence). Trimming stripped 2 bases from V and 3 bases from J, with 0 bases between. This CDR3 is CASSFYNEQFF. The DNA for the CDR3 is TGTGCCAGCAGCTTCTACAATGAGCAGTTCTTC.

In this sample, this clone turned up a few times. The chain links TRBV7-9 to TRBJ1-2; no clear D. The CDR3 contains 16 residues. Germline V gene data show CDR1 as SEHNR and CDR2 as FQNEAQ (reference sequence). V was cut by 4 bases and J by 5 bases, with 20 bases left in between. The CDR3 is CASSSPAWVVRYGYTF. In DNA, the CDR3 is TGTGCCAGCAGCTCACCCGCATGGGTGGTGCGGTATGGCTACACCTTC.

The rearrangement links TRBV5-4 to TRBJ1-2; D is possibly TRBD1 (5 bases). The germline V gene encodes CDR1 SGHNT and CDR2 YYREEE (reference sequence). Trimming pared 1 base from V and 5 bases from J, leaving 12 bases between. There are 14 residues in the CDR3. Here the CDR3 reads CASSLRRGIYGYTF. CDR3 coding DNA: TGTGCCAGCAGCTTGCGTAGGGGAATATATGGCTACACCTTC.

Details on this clone: The junction differs from germline at one of its ends, possibly a read error. The chain employs TRBV6-5 and TRBJ1-5; 7 bases line up with TRBD1. Germline loops: CDR1 MNHEY, CDR2 SVGAGI. The CDR3 has 13 amino acids. In nucleotides, the CDR3 is TGTTCCAGCAGGGGGACAGGCAATCAGCCCCAGCATTTT. Its protein product is CSSRGTGNQPQHF.

This clone was observed a single time. The chain couples TRBV7-2 to TRBJ1-1; D is undetermined. The CDR3 has 13 amino acids. V was shortened by 1 base and J by 0 bases, with 3 bases between the two germline ends. Germline-derived CDR1 and CDR2 are SGHTA and FQGNSA. The CDR3 DNA follows: TGTGCCAGCAGCTTAGTCATGAACACTGAAGCTTTCTTT. Translation gives CASSLVMNTEAFF.

This chain's CDR3 is CAIDRTHIGTDTQYF. Written as DNA, the CDR3 is TGTGCCATCGACAGGACTCATATTGGCACAGATACGCAGTATTTT. V and J are TRBV24-1 and TRBJ2-3; a possible D gene is TRBD1 (6 bases). From germline, CDR1 is KGHDR and CDR2 SFDVKD. V was shortened by 11 bases and J by 1 base, with 18 bases between the two germline ends. The CDR3 spans 15 residues.

This clone was picked up a small number of times. The chain recombines TRBV7-2 with TRBJ2-3, with D unresolved. CDR1 is SGHTA and CDR2 is FQGNSA in the germline V gene. CDR3 length: 12 amino acids. Trimming shortened V by 7 bases and J by 0 bases, and 5 bases separated the two germline ends. The CDR3 DNA follows: TGTGCCAGCACCTCCAGCACAGATACGCAGTATTTT. It codes for CASTSSTDTQYF.

This clone was found a few times. The chain carries TRBV18 and TRBJ1-1, with D perhaps TRBD1 (5 bases). Germline V gene data show CDR1 as KGHSH and CDR2 as LQKENI. The CDR3 length is 15 residues. The ends were cut back, 3 bases at V and 8 bases at J, with 19 bases in the middle. The CDR3 here is CASSPRTGFPLEAFF. In DNA, the CDR3 is TGTGCCAGCTCACCCCGCACAGGATTCCCGCTCGAAGCTTTCTTT.

The chain recombines TRBV6-5 with TRBJ1-2; 7 bases are a match to TRBD1. The CDR3 runs to 16 residues. Per the germline V gene, CDR1 is MNHEY and CDR2 is SVGAGI. The V segment lost 0 bases and the J segment 4 bases; nucleotides outside the gene matches: 8. CDR3 sequence: CASSYSFQGDGYGYTF. CDR3 DNA: TGTGCCAGCAGTTACTCGTTCCAGGGGGACGGCTATGGCTACACCTTC.

The chain is built from TRBV9 and TRBJ2-3, with D maybe TRBD2 (6 bases). Germline V gene sequence: CDR1 SGDLS, CDR2 YYNGEE. The CDR3 totals 16 residues. The ends were cut back, 4 bases at V and 6 bases at J, with 21 bases in the middle. For the CDR3, the DNA is TGTGCCAGCAGCCGGCGGGGAGGCGGTACACTCGATACGCAGTATTTT. It codes for CASSRRGGGTLDTQYF. Full variable domain (missing parts from reference TRBV9 and TRBJ2-3): DSGVTQTPKHLITATGQRVTLRCSPRSGDLSVYWYQQSLDQGLQFLIQYYNGEERAKGNILERFSAQQFPDLHSELNLSSLELGDSALYFCASSRRGGGTLDTQYFGPGTRLTVL.

The chain carries TRBV6-2 or TRBV6-3 and TRBJ2-7; D might be TRBD2 (6 bases). Trimming pared 3 bases from V and 4 bases from J, leaving 13 bases between. From germline, CDR1 is MNHEY and CDR2 SVGEGT. The CDR3 has 14 amino acids. The CDR3 spells CASSYAAGRYEQYF. CDR3 in DNA: TGTGCCAGCAGTTATGCAGCGGGCCGTTACGAGCAGTACTTC.

This clone appeared a few times. The chain has TRBV7-2 and TRBJ1-6, with a weak D call TRBD1 (5 bases). This CDR3 is 15 amino acids long. Looked up from germline, CDR1 is SGHTA and CDR2 is FQGNSA. The V gene lost 5 bases and the J gene lost 7 bases, with 15 bases spanning the gap. CDR3 nucleotide sequence: TGTGCCAGCAGCCCCCGAAGGGGAGGCAATTCACCCCTCCACTTT. Translating gives CASSPRRGGNSPLHF.

This chain links TRBV4-3 with TRBJ1-2; D unclear. This CDR3 region has 13 residues. V was shortened by 4 bases and J by 1 base, with 7 bases between the two germline ends. Per the germline V gene, CDR1 is LGHNA and CDR2 is YSLEER. CDR3 residues: CASSRSDNYGYTF. Written as DNA, the CDR3 is TGCGCCAGCAGCCGGTCAGATAACTATGGCTACACCTTC.

The rearrangement joins TRBV5-1 to TRBJ2-2; D remains ambiguous. Trimming removed 3 bases from V and 4 bases from J, with 10 bases in between. Looked up from germline, CDR1 is SGHRS and CDR2 is YFSETQ. This CDR3 comprises 14 residues. For the CDR3, the DNA is TGCGCCAGCAGCTCTTTTGGTCTCACCGGGGAGCTGTTTTTT. Its translation is CASSSFGLTGELFF.

This chain connects TRBV29-1 to TRBJ2-2; no reliable D call. The CDR3 is made up of 14 amino acids. V shed 0 bases and J shed 5 bases, with 10 bases lying between them. CDR1 SQVTM and CDR2 ANQGSEA come from the germline V gene. In DNA, the CDR3 is TGCAGCGTTGAAGATCAGGCCGCAACCGGGGAGCTGTTTTTT. This encodes CSVEDQAATGELFF.